The 31 T cell receptor beta chains reported below all come from one sample, sequenced in a study of blood T cell repertoires in COVID-19. The assay was immunoSEQ multiplex PCR, and TCRdb's table has in-frame clones only and misses some. The sample shows roughly 170,000 clones, less than 90% of them seen only once. The specimen was peripheral blood. These receptors were obtained from a man in his 60s with acute or convalescent COVID-19.

This clone has a single count. The J gene is TRBJ1-1, the V gene TRBV18; no reliable D call. V shed 4 bases and J shed 4 bases, with 13 bases lying between them. This CDR3 is built from 14 residues. Germline-derived CDR1 and CDR2 are KGHSH and LQKENI. The CDR3 is CASSQDKQTTEAFF. The CDR3 bases are TGTGCCAGCTCACAAGACAAGCAGACCACTGAAGCTTTCTTT.

The chain employs TRBV30 and TRBJ1-1; D is perhaps TRBD1 (6 bases). V lost 1 base, J lost 1 base, and 16 bases lay in between. There are 16 residues in the CDR3. Germline lookup yields CDR1 GTSNPN and CDR2 SVGIG (reference sequence). As DNA, the CDR3 is TGTGCCTGGAGTGGGGGGGGAAACAGGGCGAACACTGAAGCTTTCTTT. This translates into CAWSGGGNRANTEAFF.

The chain links TRBV11-2 to TRBJ2-7; D gene ambiguous. Trimming took 4 bases from V and 6 from J, leaving 13 bases between them. CDR3 length equals 13 residues. Germline CDR1 reads SGHAT; CDR2 reads FQNNGV. As DNA, the CDR3 is TGTGCCAGCAGCTATATCTCTGGCGGCGAGCAGTACTTC. It codes for CASSYISGGEQYF.

The chain couples TRBV7-3 to TRBJ2-5; 8 positions match TRBD1. Per the germline V gene, CDR1 is SGHTA and CDR2 is FQGTGA. CDR3 size: 16 residues. The V gene end was trimmed by 5 bases and the J gene end by 2 bases; junction bases not matched to a gene: 10. Here the CDR3 DNA reads TGTGCCAGCAGCCCGACACAGGGGGGAGGACAAGAGACCCAGTACTTC. This gives the protein CASSPTQGGGQETQYF.

The rearrangement uses TRBV30 and TRBJ1-1; D is unresolved. The V gene's germline CDR1 is GTSNPN and CDR2 SVGIG (reference sequence). This CDR3 is built from 13 residues. Trimming cost V 7 bases and J 0 bases, with 12 bases left between them. This chain's CDR3 is CASQSLMNTEAFF. CDR3 in DNA: TGTGCCTCGCAGTCCCTCATGAACACTGAAGCTTTCTTT.

The gene calls are TRBV30 and TRBJ1-6; perhaps TRBD1 as D (6 bases). Trimming stripped 2 bases from V and 7 bases from J, with 12 bases between. Germline loops: CDR1 GTSNPN, CDR2 SVGIG (reference sequence). The CDR3 extends over 14 amino acids. CDR3: CAWSSSGHNSPLHF. The CDR3 coding sequence is TGTGCCTGGAGTTCCTCGGGACACAATTCACCCCTCCACTTT.

The chain couples TRBV4-2 to TRBJ1-1; perhaps TRBD1 as D (5 bases). CDR3 length equals 14 residues. V was trimmed by 1 base and J by 1 base, leaving 7 bases between them. The V gene's germline CDR1 is LGHNA and CDR2 YNFKEQ. DNA for the CDR3: TGTGCCAGCAGCCAAGCCGGACAGAACACTGAAGCTTTCTTT. Its protein product is CASSQAGQNTEAFF.

The CDR3 reads CASSFGHQLSGNTIYF. CDR3 nucleotides: TGTGCCAGCAGTTTCGGACACCAACTCTCTGGAAACACCATATATTTT. The rearrangement links TRBV3-1 (or the pseudogene TRBV3-2) to TRBJ1-3, with D possibly being TRBD1 (5 bases). Trimming took 6 bases from V and 0 from J, leaving 15 bases between them. The germline V gene encodes CDR1 LGHDT and CDR2 YNNKEL (reference sequence). The CDR3 totals 16 residues.

The J gene is TRBJ2-1, the V gene TRBV30; 8 positions match TRBD2. CDR1 GTSNPN and CDR2 SVGIG come from the germline V gene (reference sequence). The CDR3 consists of 14 residues. The ends lost 2 bases at V and 6 bases at J; junction bases unmatched: 6. In DNA form, the CDR3 reads TGTGCCTGGAGTCCCGGGAGGGGGGGCAATGAGCAGTTCTTC. Protein sequence: CAWSPGRGGNEQFF.

The chain carries TRBV5-5 and TRBJ2-5; 8 nucleotides line up with TRBD1. Germline loops: CDR1 SGHKS, CDR2 YYEKEE (reference sequence). Trimming removed 3 bases from V and 0 bases from J; junction bases left unmatched: 7. The CDR3 length is 16 residues. The CDR3 nucleotides are TGTGCCAGCAGCTATGAAGGACAGGGTTACCAAGAGACCCAGTACTTC. The encoded protein is CASSYEGQGYQETQYF.

V gene TRBV15 combines with J gene TRBJ2-3; 8 nucleotides agree with TRBD1. Germline lookup yields CDR1 LNHNV and CDR2 YYDKDF (reference sequence). The CDR3 is made up of 17 amino acids. Trimming removed 2 bases from V and 3 bases from J; junction bases left unmatched: 10. As DNA, the CDR3 is TGTGCCACCAGCAGAAGTAACGGCAGGGGGCGAACAGATACGCAGTATTTT. It yields the protein CATSRSNGRGRTDTQYF. Supplemented by reference TRBV15 and TRBJ2-3, the full variable domain reads DAMVIQNPRYQVTQFGKPVTLSCSQTLNHNVMYWYQQKSSQAPKLLFHYYDKDFNNEADTPDNFQSRRPNTSFCFLDIRSPGLGDTAMYLCATSRSNGRGRTDTQYFGPGTRLTVL.

The V call is TRBV18, the J call TRBJ2-3, with a weak D call TRBD1 (5 bases). Germline V gene data show CDR1 as KGHSH and CDR2 as LQKENI. V was cut by 6 bases and J by 2 bases, with 18 bases left in between. The CDR3 has 16 amino acids. CDR3 in amino acids: CASSYKRGPPTDTQYF. The CDR3 DNA is TGTGCCAGCTCGTACAAAAGGGGTCCACCCACAGATACGCAGTATTTT.

The chain uses TRBV19 and TRBJ2-3; perhaps TRBD2 as D (5 bases). Per germline, CDR1 LNHDA and CDR2 SQIVND (reference sequence). V lost 5 bases, J lost 4 bases, and 10 bases lay in between. There are 13 residues in the CDR3. The CDR3 region has the DNA TGTGCCAGTAGTCCGGGGAAGTCAGATACGCAGTATTTT. Translating gives CASSPGKSDTQYF.

This clone was detected only once. This sequence joins TRBV19 and TRBJ1-1, with 10 positions matching TRBD1. CDR1 LNHDA and CDR2 SQIVND come from the germline V gene (reference sequence). Trimming at V came to 10 bases and at J to 7 bases, leaving 9 bases not matched to a gene. This CDR3 region has 13 residues. The CDR3 DNA reads as TGTGCCACCCAGACAGGGGGCCTCAATGAAGCTTTCTTT. Protein: CATQTGGLNEAFF.

The chain uses TRBV2 and TRBJ2-7, with D possibly TRBD2 on 6 matching bases. V lost 7 bases and J 3 bases, leaving 13 bases between the germline ends. The CDR3 totals 13 residues. Germline-derived CDR1 and CDR2 are SNHLY and FYNNEI. CDR3 residues: CASKAGLDYEQYF. The CDR3 DNA reads TGTGCCAGCAAGGCGGGGTTGGACTACGAGCAGTACTTC.

This sequence joins TRBV5-1 and TRBJ2-3, with TRBD1 matching 7 bases. This CDR3 contains 16 residues. Germline lookup yields CDR1 SGHRS and CDR2 YFSETQ. The V gene end was trimmed by 0 bases and the J gene end by 6 bases; junction bases not matched to a gene: 10. In nucleotides, the CDR3 is TGCGCCAGCAGCTTGGCCGCACAGGGGAAAGGGGATACGCAGTATTTT. Its protein is CASSLAAQGKGDTQYF. The entire variable domain, with the rest obtained from reference TRBV5-1 and TRBJ2-3, is as follows: KAGVTQTPRYLIKTRGQQVTLSCSPISGHRSVSWYQQTPGQGLQFLFEYFSETQRNKGNFPGRFSGRQFSNSRSEMNVSTLELGDSALYLCASSLAAQGKGDTQYFGPGTRLTVL.

The chain is built from TRBV11-3 and TRBJ1-2, with TRBD1 identical over 7 bases. CDR3 size: 15 residues. Trimming at V came to 0 bases and at J to 6 bases, leaving 7 bases not matched to a gene. Germline V CDR1 and CDR2: SGHNT, YENEEA. The chain's CDR3 is CASSLDRGLENGYTF. The CDR3 DNA sequence: TGTGCCAGCAGCTTAGATAGGGGGCTCGAGAATGGCTACACCTTC.

V and J are TRBV6-5 and TRBJ2-3; 7 bases map to TRBD2. V shed 2 bases and J 2 bases; nucleotides not matched to a gene: 4. Looked up from germline, CDR1 is MNHEY and CDR2 is SVGAGI. The CDR3 has 15 amino acids. For the CDR3, the DNA is TGTGCCAGCAGTTACGGGAGCGGGGCCACAGATACGCAGTATTTT. Translation gives CASSYGSGATDTQYF.

This chain connects TRBV13 to TRBJ1-1, with 11 bases identical to TRBD1. J was trimmed by 3 bases and V by 4 bases; bases with no gene match: 7. Germline CDR1 is PRHDT and CDR2 is FYEKMQ (reference sequence). The CDR3 is 16 amino acids. The CDR3 region has the DNA TGTGCCAGCAGCTCGGGACAGGGGGTTTGGTACACTGAAGCTTTCTTT. The encoded protein is CASSSGQGVWYTEAFF.

The chain recombines TRBV27 with TRBJ1-2; no firm D call. V shed 5 bases and J shed 5 bases, with 15 bases lying between them. This CDR3 is built from 14 residues. In germline, CDR1 is MNHEY, CDR2 SMNVEV (reference sequence). The CDR3 spells CASSSSGGPYGYTF. For the CDR3, the DNA is TGTGCCAGCAGTAGCAGCGGAGGTCCTTATGGCTACACCTTC.

This clone has just a few counts. The V call is TRBV5-4, the J call TRBJ2-5, with 7 bases identical to TRBD1. V trimming: 4 bases; J trimming: 1 base; junction bases outside the gene matches: 7. From germline, CDR1 is SGHNT and CDR2 YYREEE (reference sequence). The CDR3 is 15 amino acids. The CDR3 DNA follows: TGTGCCAGCAGCCCAACAGGGGCCACCCAAGAGACCCAGTACTTC. Translating gives CASSPTGATQETQYF.

CDR3 nucleotide sequence: TGTGCCAGCAGTGAAGTTTCCGCACAGTACCTGTTTTTT. Protein sequence: CASSEVSAQYLFF. This sequence joins TRBV6-1 and TRBJ2-2; D gene unclear. V lost 1 base, J lost 14 bases, and 14 bases lay in between. The V gene's germline CDR1 is MNHNS and CDR2 SASEGT. The CDR3 has 13 amino acids.

CDR3 sequence (DNA): TGTGCCAGCAGGCGGGGGGGAGGGCGGACTGAAGCTTTCTTT. This translates into CASRRGGGRTEAFF. This rearrangement joins TRBV25-1 to TRBJ1-1; the D gene is possibly TRBD1 (5 bases). From germline, CDR1 is MGHDK and CDR2 SYGVNS. This CDR3 spans 14 amino acids. The ends were cut back, 6 bases at V and 5 bases at J, with 16 bases in the middle. Supplemented by reference TRBV25-1 and TRBJ1-1, the full variable domain reads EADIYQTPRYLVIGTGKKITLECSQTMGHDKMYWYQQDPGMELHLIHYSYGVNSTEKGDLSSESTVSRIRTEHFPLTLESARPSHTSQYLCASRRGGGRTEAFFGQGTRLTVV.

The chain is built from TRBV11-2 and TRBJ2-5; 10 nucleotides match TRBD2. The J segment lost 5 bases and the V segment lost 1 base, leaving 4 bases of the junction unmatched. Germline-derived CDR1 and CDR2 are SGHAT and FQNNGV. The CDR3 is 15 residues long. The CDR3: CASSLVAGGLETQYF. Written as DNA, the CDR3 is TGTGCCAGCAGCTTAGTAGCGGGGGGCCTGGAGACCCAGTACTTC.

V usage is TRBV14 and J usage is TRBJ1-1; 8 positions agree with TRBD1. Trimming at V came to 2 bases and at J to 1 base, leaving 6 bases not matched to a gene. The CDR3 extends over 16 amino acids. Germline V gene data show CDR1 as SGHDN and CDR2 as FVKESK. CDR3 residues: CASSQTGGLSNTEAFF. The CDR3 DNA follows: TGTGCCAGCAGCCAAACAGGGGGGCTCTCGAACACTGAAGCTTTCTTT. The full variable domain, in which reference TRBV14 and TRBJ1-1 provide the parts outside the CDR3, is EAGVTQFPSHSVIEKGQTVTLRCDPISGHDNLYWYRRVMGKEIKFLLHFVKESKQDESGMPNNRFLAERTGGTYSTLKVQPAELEDSGVYFCASSQTGGLSNTEAFFGQGTRLTVV.

The J gene is TRBJ2-3, the V gene TRBV28, with D maybe TRBD2 (7 bases). Germline V CDR1 and CDR2: MDHEN, SYDVKM. This CDR3 has 17 amino acids. V dropped 3 bases and J dropped 2 bases, with 18 bases sitting between them. The CDR3 coding sequence is TGTGCCAGCAGTTTCTCGGCGGGGGCAGGGCCCACAGATACGCAGTATTTT. Translation: CASSFSAGAGPTDTQYF.

The V and J genes are TRBV7-2 and TRBJ1-4, with D possibly being TRBD1 (5 bases). The germline gives CDR1 SGHTA, CDR2 FQGNSA. The CDR3 length is 15 residues. V gave up 5 bases and J gave up 3 bases, with 13 bases separating them. CDR3 loop: CASSPMWGANEKLFF. The DNA of the CDR3 is TGTGCCAGCAGCCCGATGTGGGGGGCTAATGAAAAACTGTTTTTT.

This chain uses TRBV3-1 (or the pseudogene TRBV3-2) with TRBJ1-2; possible D gene TRBD1, 5 bases. V was cut by 4 bases and J by 0 bases, with 9 bases left in between. Germline V lookup: CDR1 LGHDT, CDR2 YNNKEL (reference sequence). This CDR3 region has 14 residues. CDR3 coding DNA: TGTGCCAGCAGCCTCGGACACTCTAACTATGGCTACACCTTC. It translates to CASSLGHSNYGYTF.

J is TRBJ2-5 and V is TRBV7-3; perhaps TRBD1 as D (5 bases). With 2 bases removed from V and 3 bases from J, the gap between germline ends came to 13 bases. CDR1 and CDR2 (germline): SGHTA, FQGTGA. The CDR3 consists of 15 residues. CDR3 amino acids: CASSLGISGKETQYF. CDR3 DNA: TGTGCCAGCAGCTTAGGAATATCAGGGAAAGAGACCCAGTACTTC.

The chain is built from TRBV5-6 and TRBJ1-2; a possible D gene is TRBD1 (5 bases). The length of the CDR3 is 15 residues. Per the germline V gene, CDR1 is SGHDT and CDR2 is YYEEEE. V gave up 0 bases and J gave up 1 base, with 10 bases separating them. This CDR3 is CASSLVGGSNYGYTF. In DNA, the CDR3 is TGTGCCAGCAGCTTGGTCGGGGGGAGTAACTATGGCTACACCTTC.

This clone appeared a single time. The chain is built from TRBV5-8 and TRBJ1-5; tentatively, D is TRBD1 (6 bases). With 2 bases removed from V and 3 bases from J, the gap between germline ends came to 9 bases. Per the germline V gene, CDR1 is SGHTS and CDR2 is YDEGEE. The CDR3 runs to 14 residues. CDR3 DNA sequence: TGTGCCAGCAGCTTTACAGGGTACAATCAGCCCCAGCATTTT. Translation: CASSFTGYNQPQHF. The variable domain in full, with the rest retrieved from reference TRBV5-8 and TRBJ1-5, is EAGVTQSPTHLIKTRGQQATLRCSPISGHTSVYWYQQALGLGLQFLLWYDEGEERNRGNFPPRFSGRQFPNYSSELNVNALELEDSALYLCASSFTGYNQPQHFGDGTRLSIL.